A selection of T cell receptor beta chains follows, all from one sample in a study of cytomegalovirus exposure and HLA in healthy donors. Produced via immunoSEQ multiplex PCR; TCRdb's table is partial and in-frame only. The profile covers about 270,000 clones, with around 86% appearing a single time and around 4% taken by the ten largest. Sequenced input: PBMCs. The origin of the receptors is a man between 40 and 49 years old in good health and CMV-seropositive. CDR3s include the opening cysteine and the closing phenylalanine or tryptophan. D genes are given only for firm matches. Size is omitted from some rows. Given values are once, few, many or a class for expanded clones.

CASSLRTGSLYNEQFF,TGCGCCAGCAGCCTTCGGACAGGGTCCCTCTACAATGAGCAGTTCTTC,TRBV5-1,TRBD1,TRBJ2-1,-
CASSFTDQETQYF,TGTGCCAGCAGCTTCACAGACCAAGAGACCCAGTACTTC,TRBV7-6,-,TRBJ2-5,once
CAISETGFGTEAFF,TGTGCCATCAGTGAGACAGGATTCGGCACTGAAGCTTTCTTT,TRBV10-3,-,TRBJ1-1,-
CASSQDRGSTDTQYF,TGTGCCAGCAGCCAAGACAGGGGGAGCACAGATACGCAGTATTTT,TRBV14,TRBD1,TRBJ2-3,few
CASSQFEGDKSSYEQYF,TGCGCCAGCAGCCAATTTGAGGGGGACAAGAGCTCCTACGAGCAGTACTTC,TRBV4-1,-,TRBJ2-7,few
CASSQLGGMEYF,TGCGCCAGCAGCCAACTAGGGGGCATGGAGTACTTC,TRBV4-1,TRBD1,TRBJ2-7,-
CASSTWTGALYEQYF,TGTGCCAGCAGTACATGGACAGGGGCTTTATACGAGCAGTACTTC,TRBV28,TRBD1,TRBJ2-7,-
CASSLGTGYSYEQYF,TGTGCCAGCAGCTTAGGGACAGGCTACTCCTACGAGCAGTACTTC,TRBV7-9,TRBD1,TRBJ2-7,-
CASSLEGAEAFF,TGTGCCAGCAGCTTGGAGGGGGCTGAAGCTTTCTTT,TRBV5-4,-,TRBJ1-1,-
CASSFGTENTEAFF,TGTGCCAGCAGCTTCGGGACAGAGAACACTGAAGCTTTCTTT,TRBV5-4,TRBD1,TRBJ1-1,-
CASRDRSSYEQYF,TGTGCCAGTAGGGACAGAAGCTCCTACGAGCAGTACTTC,TRBV19,-,TRBJ2-7,-
CASSSGLARQTQYF,TGTGCCAGCAGCTCGGGACTAGCGCGGCAGACCCAGTACTTC,TRBV7-8,TRBD2,TRBJ2-5,-
CASSPSGVSYEQYF,TGCGCCAGCAGCCCTAGCGGGGTGTCCTACGAGCAGTACTTC,TRBV5-1,TRBD2,TRBJ2-7,-
CASSFIGGANTEAFF,TGTGCCAGCAGCTTTATTGGGGGGGCGAACACTGAAGCTTTCTTT,TRBV5-8,-,TRBJ1-1,-
CAWRGGGQTQYF,TGTGCCTGGAGGGGGGGAGGTCAGACCCAGTACTTC,TRBV30,-,TRBJ2-5,once
CASSWAGAYNEQFF,TGTGCCAGCAGCTGGGCGGGAGCCTACAATGAGCAGTTCTTC,TRBV11-3,TRBD2,TRBJ2-1,-
CSAAKQAEAFF,TGCAGTGCTGCCAAGCAAGCTGAAGCTTTCTTT,TRBV20-1,-,TRBJ1-1,-